This T cell receptor (beta chain) derives from a study of Graves' ophthalmopathy and Graves' hyperthyroidism. Study-wide findings and caveats: Blood samples also showed most expanded thyroid clonotypes exceeding 0.001 frequency.

In germline, CDR1 is SQVTM, CDR2 ANQGSEA. This CDR3 region has 12 residues. The V end was cut by 5 bases, the J end by 8 bases, with 15 bases between. Scientists amplified the TCR beta CDR3 regions from RNA transcripts. RT-PCR was first run with HTBI primers, then multiplex PCR in a second round. One entry per CDR3 protein, called by TCRdb with MiXCR from the multiplex PCR reads. The data contain around 520,000 distinct CDR3 sequences, about 35% of them singletons. This clonotype was seen repeatedly, ten times or more. Its target is unknown. Hyperthyroidism patients were newly diagnosed, under 2 months' duration, aged 18 to 65. Other autoimmune diseases, uncontrolled infections, pregnancy or lactation led to the exclusion of patients.

The sequencing sample was made of peripheral blood or thyroid tissue (not recorded which). This clonotype was obtained from an adult man with Graves' hyperthyroidism. This sequence joins TRBV29-1 and TRBJ1-2; tentatively, D is TRBD1 (5 bases). The CDR3 sequence is CSVPAGEKGYTF. CDR3 DNA sequence: TGCAGCGTTCCGGCGGGGGAAAAAGGCTACACCTTC. Using reference TRBV29-1 and TRBJ1-2 for the parts outside the CDR3, the full variable domain is SAVISQKPSRDICQRGTSLTIQCQVDSQVTMMFWYRQQPGQSLTLIATANQGSEATYESGFVIDKFPISRPNLTFSTLTVSNMSPEDSSIYLCSVPAGEKGYTFGSGTRLTVV.